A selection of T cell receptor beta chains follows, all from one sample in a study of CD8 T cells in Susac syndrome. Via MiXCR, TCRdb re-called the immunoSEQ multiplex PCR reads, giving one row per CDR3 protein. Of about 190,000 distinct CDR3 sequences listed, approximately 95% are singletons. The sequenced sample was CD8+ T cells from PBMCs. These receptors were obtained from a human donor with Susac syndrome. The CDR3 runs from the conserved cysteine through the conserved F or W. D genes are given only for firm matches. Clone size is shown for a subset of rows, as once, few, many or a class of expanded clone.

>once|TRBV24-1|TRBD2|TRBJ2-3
CATRRGSTDTQYF
TGTGCCACCAGGCGGGGGAGCACAGATACGCAGTATTTT
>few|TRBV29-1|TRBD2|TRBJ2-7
CSAQKGRGRSYEQYF
TGCAGCGCCCAAAAGGGGAGGGGTAGGTCCTACGAGCAGTACTTC
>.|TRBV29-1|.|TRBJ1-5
CSVGGGLDQPQHF
TGCAGCGTTGGTGGAGGGCTCGATCAGCCCCAGCATTTT
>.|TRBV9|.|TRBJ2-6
CASSVESSGANVLTF
TGTGCCAGCAGCGTAGAATCCTCTGGGGCCAACGTCCTGACTTTC
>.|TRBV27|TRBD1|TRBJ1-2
CASKHRGQMGYTF
TGTGCCAGCAAGCACAGGGGGCAGATGGGCTACACCTTC
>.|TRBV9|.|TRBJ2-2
CASTRTSNTGELFF
TGTGCCAGCACAAGGACTTCAAACACCGGGGAGCTGTTTTTT
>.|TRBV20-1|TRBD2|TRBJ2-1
CSARGHGGASNEQFF
TGCAGTGCTAGAGGACACGGGGGGGCCAGCAATGAGCAGTTCTTC
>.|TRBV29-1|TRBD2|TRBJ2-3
CSVNGLAGGRTSGRRDTQYF
TGCAGCGTAAATGGACTAGCGGGAGGTAGGACTAGCGGGAGGAGAGATACGCAGTATTTT
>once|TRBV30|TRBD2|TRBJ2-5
CACLLAGDLQETQYF
TGTGCCTGTCTACTAGCGGGGGACCTCCAAGAGACCCAGTACTTC
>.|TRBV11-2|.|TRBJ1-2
CASSLSSANYGYTF
TGTGCCAGCAGCTTATCATCAGCTAACTATGGCTACACCTTC
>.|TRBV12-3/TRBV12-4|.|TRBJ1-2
CASSPAMDIGYTF
TGTGCCAGCAGTCCCGCCATGGATATCGGCTACACCTTC
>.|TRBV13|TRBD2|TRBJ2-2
CASSLAGGLNTGELFF
TGTGCCAGCTCGCTAGCGGGGGGACTTAACACCGGGGAGCTGTTTTTT
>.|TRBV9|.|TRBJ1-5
CASSVEQGGNQPQHF
TGTGCCAGCAGCGTAGAACAGGGCGGAAATCAGCCCCAGCATTTT
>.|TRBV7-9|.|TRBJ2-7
CASSFRGRNEQYF
TGTGCCAGCAGCTTCCGGGGGCGGAACGAGCAGTACTTC
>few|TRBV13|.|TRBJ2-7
CASSSNSGNSYEQYF
TGTGCCAGCAGCTCAAACTCCGGGAACTCCTACGAGCAGTACTTC
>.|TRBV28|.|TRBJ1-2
CASSKGRYNYGYTF
TGTGCCAGCAGCAAAGGAAGATATAACTATGGCTACACCTTC